This T cell receptor beta chain stems from a study of shared clonotypes between healthy human individuals (TCRdb year 2020). In the study overall: The cohort included a few men and a couple of women between 18 and 49 years of age. For each donor, three plates each were used for CD4 naive and CD4 memory, two plates were used for CD8 naive, and one plate was used for CD8 memory. Per donor, leukapheresis produced somewhere between about 0.94 and 9 billion PBMCs. To increase sequencing depth and limit assay-specific biases, TCR repertoire library preparation and sequencing were carried out by different laboratories using diverse techniques. The study deeply sequenced blood TCR repertoires of five healthy adults to estimate repertoire size and the extent of clonotype sharing between individuals. Findings and caveats that apply to the study as a whole: Based on pairwise subsampling, the degree of clonotype sharing among donors was expected to be affected by sequencing depth. Because the study included a small number of donors, the genetic and exposure-history diversity represented was limited. Naive subsets generally had larger estimated clonotype richness than memory subsets. Compared with non-shared clonotypes, the clonotypes found in all four sorted-subset donors had higher generation probabilities. Rarefaction of sorted-subset datasets indicated incomplete sequencing despite the large sequencing depth. When a few donors were compared, the shared fraction of clonotypes was roughly 5% for naive CD4, roughly 3.3% for naive CD8, more than 2% for memory CD4, and approximately 0.4% for memory CD8. Sampling was restricted to blood, and TCR repertoires in tissue are likely to differ from TCR repertoires in blood.

Compared with germline, V lacks 6 bases and J lacks 10 bases; bases without a gene match: 15. For CDR1 and CDR2, the germline V gene lists SQVTM and ANQGSEA. From its cysteine to its phenylalanine, the CDR3 spans 14 amino acids. The kept DNA is CDR3 alone, 42 bases in frame from the first base. TCR CDR3 regions were amplified from genomic DNA by multiplex PCR using the deep immunoSEQ assay. For each cell subset, the extracted genomic DNA was distributed evenly across all wells of several immunoSEQ 96-well plates, and each plate served as one replicate. For sorted subsets, each replicate PCR was loaded with 200 ng genomic DNA, equivalent to 30,000 or so T cell genomes. Purified libraries were quantified with a Qubit 3.0 fluorometer, sized on a Bioanalyzer 2100, and re-quantified with the KAPA Library Quantification kit. Every immunoSEQ 96-well plate was sequenced on a dedicated single-read 150-cycle Illumina NextSeq 550 flow cell. Per the source publication's procedure: Because the immunoSEQ output included only junctional sequences and no quality scores, the filtering could not be the same as the filtering used for full-length reads. To assign V/J genes and CDR3, sequences were annotated against IMGT germline references using PyIR, a Python wrapper for IgBLAST v1.9. Reads were filtered out if the reads had weak V/J assignments (E-value above 1e-6), no CDR3, stop codons, out-of-frame junctions, or ambiguous translated residues. V3J clonotypes were defined by identical inferred V gene, J gene, and CDR3 amino acid sequence. Percentage overlap between repertoires was computed as shared unique clonotypes divided by the size of the smaller repertoire. Richness of each repertoire was evaluated using RTK rarefaction, the Chao1 estimator, and Recon v2.1 estimates of unobserved clonotypes. OLGA was used to compute generation probabilities for all TCRbeta clonotypes that the gDNA method yielded from four donors. Sourced from immuneACCESS, this table was stored by TCRdb with only in-frame sequences that have V and J called. A share of the clones is absent; for the studies checked, an unresolved V gene accounts for under half, and the remainder has no known explanation. D and trimming were read from the DNA, whereas the V and J calls and clone size are those reported in that table. This sample lists approximately 400,000 clones; 95% to 97% were detected once. The top ten clonotypes cover 0.32% of the sample.

With regard to this clone: What antigen it recognizes has not been identified. Base qualities were left out, and no much larger clone turns up one base away.

The donors were healthy, HIV-negative adults who had no recently reported acute infections or vaccinations. All donors were Caucasian adults living in Nashville, Tennessee, USA. CD8 memory samples combined magnetically selected CD45RO+ cells with CCR7-negative CD45RA+ effector memory (TemRA) cells. Blood was obtained by leukapheresis, after which PBMCs were separated by Ficoll-Histopaque density gradient centrifugation and cryopreserved in liquid nitrogen vapor phase. Purity and quantity of every magnetically sorted T cell population were checked by analytical flow cytometry. Genomic DNA was isolated from each sorted fraction and quantified by UV absorbance on a Nanodrop 2000c.

The source is a man younger than 45 in good health. What was sequenced was memory CD8+ T cells sorted from blood. The cell subset or site label, read with the paper, signifies: CD45RO+ cells pooled with CCR7-negative TemRA cells. This chain joins TRBV29-1 to TRBJ2-1; the central 7 bases match TRBD2. The CDR3 is CSVTLASRAWEQFF. The DNA is TGCAGCGTCACACTAGCGTCCCGAGCTTGGGAGCAGTTCTTC.